These 32 T cell receptor beta chains were all obtained from the same sample, sequenced in a study of vaccination and CD4 T cells after COVID-19. The treatment is: approximately 9-day PBMC culture with coronavirus spike peptide pools or control peptides (ViraFEST assay). The collection of CD4+ T cells from the unexposed donor took place before the COVID-19 pandemic (2011-2018). These TCRs' antigens remain unknown. An Oncomine TCR Beta short-read assay was used to sequence the DNA from cultured CD4+ T cells. TCRdb used MiXCR to reprocess the PCR reads, holding one entry per CDR3 protein. The profile shows more than 8,500 distinct CDR3 sequences, 60% of them singletons. The sample consisted of CD4+ T cells from blood, cultured in vitro. The receptors come from a human donor in good health.

This clonotype was seen more than once but under ten times. The chain recombines TRBV7-2 with TRBJ2-5; D is perhaps TRBD1 (6 bases). CDR1 SGHTA and CDR2 FQGNSA come from the germline V gene. V was pared by 1 base and J by 4 bases, with 10 bases between. CDR3 length: 14 residues. The chain's CDR3 is CASSLGAGVETQYF. CDR3 coding DNA: TGTGCCAGCAGCTTAGGGGCAGGGGTAGAGACCCAGTACTTC.

This sequence joins TRBV12-3 or TRBV12-4 and TRBJ2-7, with D perhaps matching TRBD1 (6 bases). This CDR3 is 19 amino acids long. Trimming stripped 4 bases from V and 6 bases from J, with 31 bases between. The CDR3 protein is CASSSIPKGTGLAIGEQYF. CDR3 DNA: TGTGCCAGCAGTTCAATCCCCAAGGGTACAGGGCTGGCAATCGGCGAGCAGTACTTC.

The CDR3 protein is CSARVPDREPDTQYF. The CDR3 DNA reads as TGCAGTGCTAGAGTGCCGGACAGGGAACCAGATACGCAGTATTTT. V and J are TRBV20-1 and TRBJ2-3; 8 bases are shared with TRBD1. The junction had 7 bases not matched to a gene; V was cut back by 1 base and J by 4 bases. The CDR3 loop spans 15 amino acids. In germline, CDR1 is DFQATT, CDR2 SNEGSKA (reference sequence).

This chain uses TRBV2 with TRBJ1-2, with D maybe TRBD1 (6 bases). Germline V gene lookup returns CDR1 SNHLY and CDR2 FYNNEI. V lost 3 bases to trimming and J lost 10 bases, with 9 bases between them. There are 11 residues in the CDR3. CDR3 protein: CASSDEGDYTF. The DNA of the CDR3 is TGTGCCAGCAGTGACGAGGGGGACTACACCTTC.

The chain couples TRBV10-3 to TRBJ1-1; possibly TRBD1 for D (5 bases). This CDR3 contains 12 residues. V was clipped by 10 bases and J by 1 base, with 10 bases between them. Germline V gene sequence: CDR1 ENHRY, CDR2 SYGVKD. CDR3 bases: TGTGCCAGCACCAGGGAGAACACTGAAGCTTTCTTT. Residues: CASTRENTEAFF.

The chain has TRBV12-3 or TRBV12-4 and TRBJ2-2, with a possible D match to TRBD1 (6 bases). The CDR3 has 15 amino acids. V was pared by 5 bases and J by 7 bases, with 17 bases between. As DNA, the CDR3 is TGTGCCAGCAGTCTCAGGACAGTACCATACGGGGAGCTGTTTTTT. Its translation is CASSLRTVPYGELFF.

The chain has TRBV7-9 and TRBJ2-7; D possibly uses TRBD1 or TRBD2 (5 bases each). The CDR3 runs 16 residues. V gave up 5 bases and J gave up 0 bases, with 17 bases separating them. Looked up from germline, CDR1 is SEHNR and CDR2 is FQNEAQ (reference sequence). The DNA for the CDR3 is TGTGCCAGCAGCACCCCTTCCGGGACGGTCTCCTACGAGCAGTACTTC. Translating gives CASSTPSGTVSYEQYF.

The chain combines TRBV7-2 with TRBJ1-2, with 10 bases identical to TRBD1. The CDR3 has 15 residues. Germline loops: CDR1 SGHTA, CDR2 FQGNSA. V dropped 5 bases and J dropped 2; count of bases not matched to a gene: 5. CDR3 residues: CASSPKGQGNYGYTF. The CDR3 region has the DNA TGTGCCAGCAGCCCAAAGGGACAGGGGAACTATGGCTACACCTTC. Looking up the rest from reference TRBV7-2 and TRBJ1-2 gives the full variable domain: GAGVSQSPSNKVTEKGKDVELRCDPISGHTALYWYRQSLGQGLEFLIYFQGNSAPDKSGLPSDRFSAERTGGSVSTLTIQRTQQEDSAVYLCASSPKGQGNYGYTFGSGTRLTVV.

The J gene is TRBJ2-3, the V gene TRBV28; D is tentatively TRBD1 or TRBD2 (6 bases each). The germline gives CDR1 MDHEN, CDR2 SYDVKM. The CDR3 is 15 residues long. The V gene lost 7 bases and the J gene lost 2 bases, with 16 bases spanning the gap. The CDR3 loop reads CASIRGAGPTDTQYF. In DNA form, the CDR3 reads TGTGCCAGCATTAGGGGGGCGGGGCCCACAGATACGCAGTATTTT.

The genes are TRBV20-1 and TRBJ1-2, with a weak D call TRBD1 (5 bases). CDR3 length equals 13 residues. Trimming left V 0 bases short and J 6 bases short, with 11 bases between. The germline gives CDR1 DFQATT, CDR2 SNEGSKA (reference sequence). CDR3 DNA sequence: TGCAGTGCTAGAGACAGGGAAAAGGATGGCTACACCTTC. This codes for CSARDREKDGYTF.

In DNA form, the CDR3 reads TGCAGTGCTACCCAACCAACTAGCGTCTTCTCCTACGAGCAGTACTTC. Translation: CSATQPTSVFSYEQYF. V is TRBV20-1 and J is TRBJ2-7; the match to TRBD2 covers 7 bases. V was clipped by 4 bases and J by 0 bases; unmatched bases: 12. Germline V lookup: CDR1 DFQATT, CDR2 SNEGSKA (reference sequence). There are 16 residues in the CDR3.

The chain links TRBV19 to TRBJ2-3, with D possibly TRBD1 on 6 matching bases. The CDR3 contains 15 residues. The germline gives CDR1 LNHDA, CDR2 SQIVND (reference sequence). With 2 bases removed from V and 2 bases from J, the gap between germline ends came to 11 bases. The CDR3 reads CASSIRAGDTDTQYF. The CDR3 DNA follows: TGTGCCAGTAGTATAAGGGCAGGGGACACAGATACGCAGTATTTT.

The V and J genes are TRBV20-1 and TRBJ1-5; D uncertain. Trimming stripped 7 bases from V and 2 bases from J, with 21 bases between. Germline CDR1 is DFQATT and CDR2 is SNEGSKA (reference sequence). The CDR3 loop spans 16 amino acids. CDR3 loop: CSVSTDLGQGNQPQHF. The CDR3 DNA sequence: TGCAGTGTTTCGACCGACCTCGGGCAGGGCAATCAGCCCCAGCATTTT.

V gene TRBV20-1 combines with J gene TRBJ2-5, with 15 bases fitting TRBD2. Germline values: CDR1 DFQATT, CDR2 SNEGSKA (reference sequence). J gave up 2 bases and V 4 bases, and 14 bases lay outside the gene matches. The CDR3 loop spans 19 amino acids. CDR3 nucleotides: TGCAGTGCTATCGGGTTCGTCCGGACTAGCGGGAGGGTACAAGAGACCCAGTACTTC. Translating it yields CSAIGFVRTSGRVQETQYF.

The genes are TRBV27 and TRBJ1-2, with 7 bases lining up with TRBD1. The ends lost 3 bases at V and 8 bases at J; junction bases unmatched: 9. Germline loops: CDR1 MNHEY, CDR2 SMNVEV (reference sequence). This CDR3 comprises 14 residues. The CDR3 DNA sequence: TGTGCCAGCAGTTTTCGCCCCACAGGGGAAGGCTACACCTTC. Protein sequence: CASSFRPTGEGYTF.

The CDR3 bases are TGCAGTGCTATCCGACAGGGGGGAAAAGAGCAGTACTTC. It yields the protein CSAIRQGGKEQYF. V usage is TRBV20-1 and J usage is TRBJ2-7; 9 bases map to TRBD1. The germline CDR1 and CDR2 sequences are DFQATT and SNEGSKA (reference sequence). This CDR3 has 13 residues. The J segment lost 7 bases and the V segment lost 4 bases, leaving 8 bases of the junction unmatched.

The chain links TRBV10-3 to TRBJ2-3; TRBD2 agrees at 7 bases. This CDR3 is 11 amino acids long. Trimming took 11 bases from V and 1 from J; bases not matched to a gene: 0. CDR1 and CDR2 from the germline V gene are ENHRY and SYGVKD. CDR3: CAAGGTDTQYF. For the CDR3, the DNA is TGTGCCGCGGGGGGCACAGATACGCAGTATTTT.

This clonotype was seen a handful of times. This chain uses TRBV7-9 with TRBJ1-6; TRBD1 matches 9 bases. Trimming at V came to 3 bases and at J to 7 bases, leaving 4 bases not matched to a gene. The CDR3 is 15 amino acids. Germline CDR1 and CDR2: SEHNR and FQNEAQ (reference sequence). CDR3 sequence reads: CASSFRDRENSPLHF. The CDR3 DNA follows: TGTGCCAGCAGCTTCCGGGACAGGGAAAATTCACCCCTCCACTTT.

The chain recombines TRBV7-6 with TRBJ1-1, with TRBD1 matching over 10 bases. J was trimmed by 2 bases and V by 0 bases; bases with no gene match: 3. CDR1 and CDR2 (germline): SGHVS, FNYEAQ. The CDR3 has 16 amino acids. The CDR3 sequence is CASSLARTGGNTEAFF. DNA of the CDR3: TGTGCCAGCAGCTTAGCGCGGACAGGGGGAAACACTGAAGCTTTCTTT.

This chain connects TRBV27 to TRBJ1-6, with 7 bases matching TRBD1. Germline V gene sequence: CDR1 MNHEY, CDR2 SMNVEV (reference sequence). The CDR3 consists of 21 residues. J was trimmed by 7 bases and V by 3 bases; bases with no gene match: 24. CDR3 sequence (DNA): TGTGCCAGCAGTTTTCGGGGGACAGCAAACTATAGCACCTATAGGAATTCACCCCTCCACTTT. Translating it yields CASSFRGTANYSTYRNSPLHF.

This clonotype has only a few counts. V usage is TRBV7-2 and J usage is TRBJ1-5; D is possibly TRBD1 (5 bases). V was pared by 6 bases and J by 0 bases, with 12 bases between. The CDR3 covers 15 residues. Germline CDR1 SGHTA, CDR2 FQGNSA. The CDR3: CASSRTGDSNQPQHF. DNA for the CDR3: TGTGCCAGCAGTCGGACGGGGGATAGCAATCAGCCCCAGCATTTT.

This sequence joins TRBV19 and TRBJ2-2; D may be TRBD1 (6 bases). This CDR3 contains 14 residues. Trimming removed 9 bases from V and 6 bases from J, with 17 bases in between. The germline V gene has CDR1 LNHDA and CDR2 SQIVND (reference sequence). The CDR3 nucleotides read TGTGCCAGCGATAGAGGGGGTTGGGCCGGGGAGCTGTTTTTT. It encodes CASDRGGWAGELFF. Looking up the rest from reference TRBV19 and TRBJ2-2 gives the full variable domain: DGGITQSPKYLFRKEGQNVTLSCEQNLNHDAMYWYRQDPGQGLRLIYYSQIVNDFQKGDIAEGYSVSREKKESFPLTVTSAQKNPTAFYLCASDRGGWAGELFFGEGSRLTVL.

This sequence joins TRBV7-9 and TRBJ1-5, with D unclear. There are 14 residues in the CDR3. V gave up 3 bases and J gave up 6 bases, with 12 bases separating them. Germline V gene sequence: CDR1 SEHNR, CDR2 FQNEAQ (reference sequence). CDR3 protein: CASSFRTAAQPQHF. CDR3 bases: TGTGCCAGCAGCTTCCGGACTGCGGCTCAGCCCCAGCATTTT. Using reference TRBV7-9 and TRBJ1-5 for the parts outside the CDR3, the full variable domain is DTGVSQNPRHKITKRGQNVTFRCDPISEHNRLYWYRQTLGQGPEFLTYFQNEAQLEKSRLLSDRFSAERPKGSFSTLEIQRTEQGDSAMYLCASSFRTAAQPQHFGDGTRLSIL.

This clonotype was seen a handful of times. This chain joins TRBV6-2 or TRBV6-3 and TRBJ1-2; the D is unclear. Germline V gene lookup returns CDR1 MNHEY and CDR2 SVGEGT. The CDR3 length is 12 residues. V was cut by 0 bases and J by 6 bases, with 5 bases left in between. The CDR3 nucleotides are TGTGCCAGCAGTTACTCGGGAAATGGCTACACCTTC. Its protein product is CASSYSGNGYTF.

This clonotype occurred a few times. The CDR3 coding sequence is TGCGCCAGCAGCCAACCTGCTCCGGCATGGGATGGCTACACCTTC. This encodes CASSQPAPAWDGYTF. The chain links TRBV4-1 to TRBJ1-2; D ambiguous. The CDR3 contains 15 residues. Trimming left V 2 bases short and J 6 bases short, with 16 bases between. CDR1 is MGHRA, CDR2 YSYEKL, per germline.

The chain is built from TRBV15 and TRBJ2-6; the D call may be TRBD1 or TRBD2 (5 bases each). Germline CDR1 LNHNV, CDR2 YYDKDF (reference sequence). The V end lost 5 bases, the J end lost 3 bases, and 11 bases lay between the germline ends. The CDR3 loop spans 15 amino acids. The CDR3 reads CATSPPGSGANVLTF. In DNA, the CDR3 is TGTGCCACCAGCCCCCCAGGGAGTGGGGCCAACGTCCTGACTTTC.

The chain joins TRBV10-3 to TRBJ1-2; weak D call: TRBD1 (6 bases). The V end lost 2 bases, the J end lost 0 bases, and 19 bases lay between the germline ends. The CDR3 has 18 amino acids. Looked up from germline, CDR1 is ENHRY and CDR2 is SYGVKD. The CDR3 nucleotides are TGTGCCATCAGTGAGCCAAGCAGGGGAAAACAAACTAACTATGGCTACACCTTC. Its translation is CAISEPSRGKQTNYGYTF.

The chain combines TRBV7-9 with TRBJ1-1; D is perhaps TRBD1 (5 bases). Germline V CDR1 and CDR2: SEHNR, FQNEAQ (reference sequence). The V and J ends lost 1 base and 7 bases respectively, with 13 bases between them. CDR3 length: 14 amino acids. The CDR3 sequence is CASSLVGLGIEAFF. CDR3 bases: TGTGCCAGCAGCTTAGTGGGGCTGGGGATTGAAGCTTTCTTT.

The CDR3 here is CASSITGTSGGHTDTQYF. The CDR3 DNA follows: TGTGCCAGCAGTATCACCGGGACTAGCGGGGGGCACACAGATACGCAGTATTTT. V gene TRBV7-2 combines with J gene TRBJ2-3, with 15 bases aligning to TRBD2. In germline, CDR1 is SGHTA, CDR2 FQGNSA. There are 18 residues in the CDR3. V gave up 6 bases and J gave up 2 bases; unmatched junction bases: 9.

The V call is TRBV6-5, the J call TRBJ2-1; 11 bases align to TRBD2. The V and J ends lost 2 bases and 4 bases, in that order; junction bases with no gene match: 1. The V gene's germline CDR1 is MNHEY and CDR2 SVGAGI. The CDR3 totals 15 residues. The CDR3 region is CASSYGTSGYNEQFF. In DNA form, the CDR3 reads TGTGCCAGCAGTTACGGGACTAGCGGATACAATGAGCAGTTCTTC.

This chain connects TRBV20-1 to TRBJ2-5; D gene unclear. The CDR3 loop spans 13 amino acids. Germline V gene sequence: CDR1 DFQATT, CDR2 SNEGSKA (reference sequence). The V end lost 3 bases, the J end lost 1 base, and 9 bases lay between the germline ends. Here the CDR3 reads CSASRRIQETQYF. The CDR3 DNA reads TGCAGTGCTAGTCGACGGATCCAAGAGACCCAGTACTTC.

The chain joins TRBV2 to TRBJ2-3; D uncertain. Germline lookup yields CDR1 SNHLY and CDR2 FYNNEI. Between the trimmed V and J ends, which lost 8 bases and 2 bases, there was a span of 11 bases. CDR3 length equals 13 residues. CDR3 nucleotides: TGTGCCAGCCCGACTCTCTTCACAGATACGCAGTATTTT. It yields the protein CASPTLFTDTQYF.